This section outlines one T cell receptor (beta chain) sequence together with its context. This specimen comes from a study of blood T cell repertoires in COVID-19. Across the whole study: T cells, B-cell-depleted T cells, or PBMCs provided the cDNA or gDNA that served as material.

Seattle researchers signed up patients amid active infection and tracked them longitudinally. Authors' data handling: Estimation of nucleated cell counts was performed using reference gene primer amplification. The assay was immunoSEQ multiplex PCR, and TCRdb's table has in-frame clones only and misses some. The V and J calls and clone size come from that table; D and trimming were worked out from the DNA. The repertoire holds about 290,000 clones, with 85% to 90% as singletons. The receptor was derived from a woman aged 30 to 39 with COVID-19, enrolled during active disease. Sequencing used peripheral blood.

The CDR3 bases are TGTGCCAGCAGCCCCCGGACAGAGTTTTCACCCCTCCACTTT. It encodes CASSPRTEFSPLHF. The chain is built from TRBV11-2 and TRBJ1-6, with a possible D match to TRBD1 (6 bases). V shed 5 bases and J shed 9 bases, with 14 bases lying between them. Per the germline V gene, CDR1 is SGHAT and CDR2 is FQNNGV. This CDR3 spans 14 amino acids.